Sequencing of this TCR beta chain was carried out in a study of blood T cell repertoires in COVID-19 (dated by TCRdb to the early 2020s). General notes on the study: The collaborator samples originated in the United States, Italy and Spain and spanned the acute and convalescent phases of COVID-19. The prospective study material was composed of cDNA or gDNA derived from T cells, B-cell-depleted T cells, or PBMCs. Subjects who had been exposed to COVID-19, were actively infected with it, or had recovered from it provided the deeply sampled blood TCRbeta repertoires that made up the dataset. The repertoires were released in a freely available public database meant as a resource for research on the immune response to SARS-CoV-2. Samples were obtained from the ongoing ImmuneRACE study (first 160 participants) and from roughly 1,300 subjects provided by 6 global collaborators. The sample metadata nearly always contained a de-identified subject ID, COVID-19 status, age in years and sex. Where HLA class I and class II types were available, the types were taken from metadata supplied by the sample provider, not from assay-based typing. Findings and caveats that apply to the study as a whole: The amount of clinical and demographic metadata varied by source and participant and was provided uncurated.

The CDR3, from cysteine to phenylalanine, totals 13 residues. CDR3 DNA only is kept here, 39 bases in frame from base 1. The germline V gene yields SNHLY for CDR1 and FYNNEI for CDR2. Trimming takes 7 bases off V and 13 bases off J; junction bases not matched to a gene: 6. As to this clone: Its antigen is still unknown. No much larger clone is present one base from it, and per-base qualities are unavailable.

Whole blood was collected in K2EDTA tubes by collaborating institutions according to the institutions' own protocols. For TCRbeta analysis, collaborators shipped samples in one of three forms: frozen whole blood, isolated PBMCs, or DNA extracted from either of those sample types. TCRbeta CDR3 regions were amplified from genomic DNA by means of the immunoSEQ Assay, a bias-controlled multiplex PCR. Per the source publication's procedure: The number of nucleated cells in each sample was estimated by amplification of reference gene primers within the assay. To quantify the absolute abundance of each unique TCRbeta CDR3 rearrangement, sequence reads were collapsed and filtered. For each sample, productive Simpson clonality was calculated by taking the square root of Simpson's diversity index across productive rearrangements. Imported from immuneACCESS, the table was reduced by TCRdb to in-frame sequences with V and J called. These copies leave out some clones; in studies compared against another copy, an unresolved V gene accounts for under half, and the cause of the remainder is not known. That table supplies the V and J calls and clone size; D and trimming were determined from the DNA. Recorded for this sample are about 240,000 clones; roughly 80% of them occurred a single time. The ten largest clonotypes hold roughly a tenth of the sample.

The rearrangement combines TRBV2 with TRBJ1-6; 11 bases in between match TRBD1. Sequencing input: peripheral blood. The sequence was obtained from a woman older than 75 with acute or convalescent COVID-19. At the DNA level, the sequence is TGTGCCAGCAAGAGGACAGGGGGCGTCCCCCTCCACTTT. This sequence encodes CASKRTGGVPLHF.